Sequencing of this T cell receptor beta chain was carried out in a study of blood T cell repertoires in COVID-19. Study as a whole: Acute and convalescent COVID-19 samples came from the United States, Italy and Spain.

The V gene's germline CDR1 is MNHEY and CDR2 SVGEGT. This CDR3 region has 13 residues. V was clipped by 5 bases and J by 8 bases, with 12 bases between them. As processed by the authors: Nucleated cell counts were estimated from reference gene primer amplification. Some clones are missing from TCRdb's copy, which holds only in-frame ones; the method was immunoSEQ multiplex PCR. V, J and clone size are taken as reported in that table, and D and trimming were inferred from the DNA itself. The sample holds some 150,000 clones, approximately 81% seen once. The V call is TRBV6-2 or TRBV6-3, the J call TRBJ1-4; D is uncertain. The sample taken for sequencing was peripheral blood. This sequence was found in an older woman with active or convalescent COVID-19. The CDR3 coding sequence is TGTGCCAGCAGTCCCCCGAGTGCCGAAAAACTGTTTTTT. Amino acids: CASSPPSAEKLFF.